The 5 T cell receptor beta chains below come from one sample, sequenced in a study of cytomegalovirus exposure and HLA in healthy donors. Here immunoSEQ multiplex PCR was the method, and the copy in TCRdb shows in-frame clones only, minus some. The table includes over 150,000 clones, around 92% detected once. The sample taken for sequencing was PBMCs. These receptor sequences come from a man aged 18 to 30 in good health and CMV-seropositive.

A few counts support this clone. The same CDR3 arises from other DNA sequences in this sample as well. The chain carries TRBV2 and TRBJ2-7, with TRBD1 identical over 12 bases. Germline CDR1 SNHLY, CDR2 FYNNEI. This CDR3 has 13 amino acids. V trimming: 6 bases; J trimming: 4 bases; junction bases outside the gene matches: 1. The chain's CDR3 is CASRGQGAYEQYF. The CDR3, as DNA: TGTGCCAGCAGGGGACAGGGGGCTTACGAGCAGTACTTC.

The genes are TRBV12-2 and TRBJ2-7; the table's TRBD1 call for D was not verified on the DNA. TRBV12-2 is a known pseudogene. The CDR3 loop spans 20 amino acids. The CDR3 reads CASRLDWERPYRVTLYEQYF. CDR3 bases: TGTGCAAGTCGCTTAGATTGGGAGAGACCTTACAGGGTAACTCTCTACGAGCAGTACTTC.

The chain has TRBV6-6 and TRBJ1-1; tentatively, D is TRBD1 (5 bases). V gave up 6 bases and J gave up 5 bases, with 19 bases separating them. The germline CDR1 and CDR2 sequences are MNHNY and SVGAGI (reference sequence). The CDR3 is 15 amino acids. CDR3 in DNA: TGTGCCAGCAGCCTAGGCAGGGTCCCCTTTACTGAAGCTTTCTTT. Its protein is CASSLGRVPFTEAFF.

The chain recombines TRBV7-9 with TRBJ2-3; perhaps TRBD1 as D (6 bases). Trimming took off 5 bases at V and 4 bases at J, with 10 bases between the two ends. Germline lookup yields CDR1 SEHNR and CDR2 FQNEAQ (reference sequence). The CDR3 length is 13 residues. Here the CDR3 reads CASSQGISDTQYF. DNA of the CDR3: TGTGCCAGCAGCCAGGGGATTTCAGATACGCAGTATTTT.

This CDR3 reads CASSASSYEQYF. DNA of the CDR3: TGTGCCAGCAGCGCCAGCTCCTACGAGCAGTACTTC. This chain connects TRBV13 to TRBJ2-7, with unresolved D. V shed 5 bases and J shed 0 bases, with 5 bases lying between them. The germline gives CDR1 PRHDT, CDR2 FYEKMQ (reference sequence). The CDR3 consists of 12 residues.